These 2 T cell receptor beta chains originate from one sample sequenced in a study of cytomegalovirus exposure and HLA in healthy donors. 60 Vbeta and 13 Jbeta primers were used in PCR. The protocol was immunoSEQ multiplex PCR, while the TCRdb copy is restricted to in-frame clones and leaves out a portion. This sample carries 80,000 to 90,000 clones, roughly 79% of them seen once, and the ten largest clones take around 1.8%. Input material: PBMCs. The receptors originated from a young woman in good health and CMV-seronegative.

The rearrangement links TRBV2 to TRBJ2-1, with TRBD2 identical over 9 bases. There are 16 residues in the CDR3. Germline-derived CDR1 and CDR2 are SNHLY and FYNNEI. The J segment lost 5 bases and the V segment lost 5 bases, leaving 10 bases of the junction unmatched. The CDR3 here is CASSPPGGRVHNEQFF. The CDR3 DNA follows: TGTGCCAGCAGTCCACCCGGCGGGAGGGTCCACAATGAGCAGTTCTTC.

The gene calls are TRBV12-5 and TRBJ2-7; TRBD1 aligns across 10 bases. The J call may not be correct, given that the DNA end is closer to TRBJ2-5. CDR1 is LGHNT, CDR2 FRNRAP, per germline. The CDR3 is 19 residues long. The CDR3 spells CASGLVPPGQGPLWETQYF. CDR3 in DNA: TGTGCTAGTGGTTTGGTACCTCCGGGACAGGGGCCTCTCTGGGAGACCCAGTACTTC.